This is a list of T cell receptor beta chains from one sample in a study of T cells in Graves' hyperthyroidism and ophthalmopathy. TCRdb recomputed calls from the multiplex PCR reads with MiXCR, one row per CDR3 protein. The profile shows 660,000 or so distinct CDR3 sequences, around 20% of them singletons. Material: blood. All receptors derive from a man aged 30 to 39 with Graves' ophthalmopathy. Both conserved end residues are part of each CDR3. A D gene is named only where the DNA matches it firmly. Only some rows state a clone size, as once, few, many or a class for expanded clones.

j_call clone_size d_call v_call cdr3_aa cdr3_nt
TRBJ1-5 many - TRBV2 CASRGDIQPQHF TGTGCCAGCAGGGGGGACATTCAGCCCCAGCATTTT
TRBJ2-1 few TRBD2 TRBV7-3 CASSLDSGRHNEQFF TGTGCCAGCAGCTTAGACAGCGGGAGGCACAATGAGCAGTTCTTC
TRBJ2-1 many - TRBV11-2 CASRSGLHSYNEQFF TGTGCCAGCAGAAGCGGCCTTCACTCCTACAATGAGCAGTTCTTC
TRBJ2-7 few - TRBV2 CASSGGVDIRGDEQYF TGTGCCAGCAGTGGGGGGGTGGACATCAGGGGTGACGAGCAGTACTTC
TRBJ2-7 - TRBD2 TRBV30 CATNGRGRGDEQYF TGTGCCACAAATGGGAGGGGCCGTGGGGACGAGCAGTACTTC
TRBJ2-2 few - TRBV27 CASSFGHTGELFF TGTGCCAGCAGTTTCGGTCACACCGGGGAGCTGTTTTTT
TRBJ2-5 few TRBD2 TRBV2 CASSSGLAGYGTQYF TGTGCCAGCAGTTCAGGGCTAGCGGGTTACGGGACCCAGTACTTC
TRBJ2-2 - - TRBV15 CATSRDQSANTGELFF TGTGCCACCAGCAGAGATCAGTCTGCGAACACCGGGGAGCTGTTTTTT
TRBJ2-3 - - TRBV6-1 CASRSLASDTQYF TGTGCCAGCAGGTCCCTAGCGTCAGATACGCAGTATTTT
TRBJ2-7 many - TRBV13 CASSASRRYEQYF TGTGCCAGCAGCGCCTCGAGAAGATACGAGCAGTACTTC
TRBJ2-1 many - TRBV2 CASSEGADEQFF TGTGCCAGCAGTGAAGGGGCGGATGAGCAGTTCTTC
TRBJ2-1 many - TRBV5-1 CASSPDHLVSGNEQFF TGCGCCAGCAGCCCTGACCATCTCGTTAGCGGCAATGAGCAGTTCTTC
TRBJ2-5 many TRBD2 TRBV28 CASSTGGETQYF TGTGCCAGCAGTACCGGGGGGGAGACCCAGTACTTC
TRBJ2-7 - - TRBV2 CASSGPAGWTGSSYEQYF TGTGCCAGCAGTGGCCCTGCCGGCTGGACCGGGAGCTCCTACGAGCAGTACTTC
TRBJ1-1 many - TRBV29-1 CSVKGDYTEAFF TGCAGCGTTAAGGGGGACTACACTGAAGCTTTCTTT
TRBJ2-7 - TRBD1 TRBV20-1 CSASDREGRGGTYEQYF TGCAGTGCCTCGGACAGGGAAGGTCGGGGTGGGACCTACGAGCAGTACTTC
TRBJ2-1 - TRBD2 TRBV6-5 CASSYSPSGNEQFF TGTGCCAGCAGTTACTCGCCTAGCGGGAATGAGCAGTTCTTC
TRBJ2-3 many - TRBV20-1 CSATPLVRDTDTQYF TGCAGTGCCACCCCTCTCGTCAGGGACACAGATACGCAGTATTTT
TRBJ2-1 - TRBD2 TRBV18 CASSPLAGGRTLSEQFF TGTGCCAGCTCACCACTAGCGGGAGGTCGTACGCTTAGTGAGCAGTTCTTC
TRBJ1-4 - - TRBV7-2 CASSSRAPGTKDKLFF TGTGCCAGCAGCTCTCGAGCCCCAGGAACCAAAGATAAACTGTTTTTT
TRBJ2-1 many - TRBV6-2/TRBV6-3 CASSKTPATGPNQGPKFF TGTGCCAGCAGTAAAACCCCGGCCACAGGGCCCAACCAAGGACCTAAGTTCTTC
TRBJ1-6 - - TRBV7-2 CASSLVYFTSSYNSPLHF TGTGCCAGCAGCTTAGTTTATTTTACGAGCTCCTATAATTCACCCCTCCACTTT
TRBJ2-7 - TRBD2 TRBV2 CASSAGTSGFYEQCF TGTGCCAGCAGTGCCGGGACTAGCGGTTTTTACGAGCAGTGCTTC
TRBJ2-1 once TRBD1 TRBV19 CASSQADRGPYNEQFF TGTGCCAGTAGTCAGGCGGACAGGGGGCCCTACAATGAGCAGTTCTTC
TRBJ2-1 - - TRBV7-2 CASSLPISNEQFF TGTGCCAGCAGCTTACCCATCAGCAATGAGCAGTTCTTC
TRBJ1-6 once TRBD1 TRBV27 CAGRDRHNSPLHF TGTGCCGGCCGGGACAGGCATAATTCACCCCTCCACTTT
TRBJ2-3 few TRBD1 TRBV30 CALWDSSDTQYF TGTGCCTTATGGGACAGCTCAGATACGCAGTATTTT
TRBJ1-2 few - TRBV5-1 CASSLDTHYGYTF TGCGCCAGCAGCTTGGACACTCATTATGGCTACACCTTC
TRBJ1-1 many - TRBV2 CACPGPKAEAFF TGTGCCTGCCCGGGCCCGAAGGCTGAAGCTTTCTTT